This entry lists 21 T cell receptor beta chains sequenced from one sample in a study of shared clonotypes between healthy human individuals. Here immunoSEQ multiplex PCR was the method, and the copy in TCRdb shows in-frame clones only, minus some. The sample holds approximately 480,000 clones; around 79% are singletons and the top ten take around an eighth. Sequencing was performed on PBMCs. Receptors originate from a woman aged 40 to 50 in good health. Some clones in this sample may be carry-over from other donors' samples.

This clone was counted a single time. The chain joins TRBV7-9 to TRBJ2-6; D may be TRBD1 (6 bases). This CDR3 comprises 16 residues. Per germline, CDR1 SEHNR and CDR2 FQNEAQ (reference sequence). Trimming shortened V by 1 base and J by 3 bases, and 10 bases separated the two germline ends. For the CDR3, the DNA is TGTGCCAGCAGCTTAGTTCAGGGGTATGGGGCCAACGTCCTGACTTTC. Its protein is CASSLVQGYGANVLTF. Combining the CDR3 with reference TRBV7-9 and TRBJ2-6 gives the whole variable domain DTGVSQNPRHKITKRGQNVTFRCDPISEHNRLYWYRQTLGQGPEFLTYFQNEAQLEKSRLLSDRFSAERPKGSFSTLEIQRTEQGDSAMYLCASSLVQGYGANVLTFGAGSRLTVL.

CDR3 sequence reads: CASSWLAGNNEQFF. In nucleotides, the CDR3 is TGTGCCAGCAGTTGGCTAGCGGGGAACAATGAGCAGTTCTTC. The rearrangement joins TRBV25-1 to TRBJ2-1; 9 nucleotides line up with TRBD2. The germline V gene encodes CDR1 MGHDK and CDR2 SYGVNS. The length of the CDR3 is 14 residues. Unmatched junction bases numbered 4, after V lost 5 bases and J lost 5 bases. The whole variable domain, remainder taken from reference TRBV25-1 and TRBJ2-1, is EADIYQTPRYLVIGTGKKITLECSQTMGHDKMYWYQQDPGMELHLIHYSYGVNSTEKGDLSSESTVSRIRTEHFPLTLESARPSHTSQYLCASSWLAGNNEQFFGPGTRLTVL.

As to this clone: This sample includes further DNA sequences coding for the same CDR3. The V and J genes are TRBV19 and TRBJ2-7, with 8 bases matching TRBD1. The V and J ends lost 5 bases and 4 bases, in that order; junction bases with no gene match: 4. Germline loops: CDR1 LNHDA, CDR2 SQIVND (reference sequence). The CDR3 totals 13 residues. The CDR3 spells CASSRQGNYEQYF. The CDR3 region has the DNA TGTGCCAGTAGTCGACAGGGGAATTACGAGCAGTACTTC.

The chain recombines TRBV5-4 with TRBJ2-7; TRBD1 matches at 7 bases. Trimming cost V 5 bases and J 0 bases; bases outside gene matches: 2. Germline CDR1 SGHNT, CDR2 YYREEE (reference sequence). CDR3 length equals 13 residues. CDR3 in amino acids: CASSWDSSYEQYF. The DNA of the CDR3 is TGTGCCAGCAGTTGGGACAGCTCCTACGAGCAGTACTTC.

V usage is TRBV11-2 and J usage is TRBJ2-2; D gene unclear. Per the germline V gene, CDR1 is SGHAT and CDR2 is FQNNGV. This CDR3 comprises 15 residues. Trimming removed 5 bases from V and 5 bases from J, with 15 bases in between. The CDR3 loop is CASSIRGDGTGELFF. For the CDR3, the DNA is TGTGCCAGCAGCATCAGAGGAGATGGTACCGGGGAGCTGTTTTTT.

This chain links TRBV5-8 with TRBJ1-2; the D gene is possibly TRBD1 (6 bases). Germline loops: CDR1 SGHTS, CDR2 YDEGEE. The CDR3 runs 16 residues. V lost 3 bases, J lost 0 bases, and 15 bases lay in between. The CDR3 DNA follows: TGTGCCAGCAGCTCGTTTCGACAGGCCTCTAACTATGGCTACACCTTC. This translates into CASSSFRQASNYGYTF.

The chain's CDR3 is CAISEGQGETQYF. CDR3 in DNA: TGTGCCATCAGTGAGGGACAGGGTGAGACCCAGTACTTC. The chain uses TRBV10-3 and TRBJ2-5, with 8 nucleotides matching TRBD1. Looked up from germline, CDR1 is ENHRY and CDR2 is SYGVKD. J gave up 5 bases and V 2 bases, and 1 base lay outside the gene matches. The CDR3 totals 13 residues.

This chain uses TRBV28 with TRBJ2-2; 8 bases map to TRBD2. The germline gives CDR1 MDHEN, CDR2 SYDVKM. The CDR3 has 14 amino acids. J lost 11 bases, V lost 7 bases, and 12 bases had no gene match. In DNA, the CDR3 is TGTGCCAGCACCCCCTCGGGACTAGGAAGAGAGCTGTTTTTT. Protein product: CASTPSGLGRELFF.

The CDR3 region is CASSPILTVGEQYF. In DNA form, the CDR3 reads TGTGCCAGCAGCCCTATACTAACCGTGGGAGAGCAGTACTTC. This chain joins TRBV5-6 and TRBJ2-7; D is uncertain. Germline V gives CDR1 SGHDT, CDR2 YYEEEE. The germline V and J ends were trimmed by 4 bases and 7 bases, with 18 bases remaining between them. The length of the CDR3 is 14 residues.

The gene calls are TRBV7-3 and TRBJ2-2, with D unclear. Germline CDR1 SGHTA, CDR2 FQGTGA. The CDR3 consists of 15 residues. Trimming shortened V by 6 bases and J by 5 bases, and 16 bases separated the two germline ends. The CDR3 here is CASSSPKIRTGELFF. The CDR3 coding sequence is TGTGCCAGCAGTTCCCCCAAAATAAGGACCGGGGAGCTGTTTTTT.

This clone was observed a few times. The chain recombines TRBV11-2 with TRBJ2-2; maybe TRBD2 (5 bases). Germline loops: CDR1 SGHAT, CDR2 FQNNGV. CDR3 size: 16 residues. Deletions cut 5 bases from V and 4 bases from J, with 17 bases between. This chain's CDR3 is CASSPSGLGSTGELFF. The CDR3 bases are TGTGCCAGCAGCCCCAGCGGACTGGGGAGCACCGGGGAGCTGTTTTTT.

V and J are TRBV5-1 and TRBJ2-7, with D maybe TRBD2 (5 bases). This CDR3 is 12 amino acids long. V shed 2 bases and J shed 6 bases, with 9 bases lying between them. The V gene's germline CDR1 is SGHRS and CDR2 YFSETQ. The CDR3 DNA is TGCGCCAGCAGCTTTCCGGACTCCGAGCAGTACTTC. Residues: CASSFPDSEQYF.

CDR3 nucleotides: TGTGCCAGCGGGCAGATGAACTATGGCTACACCTTC. Its protein product is CASGQMNYGYTF. V is TRBV5-5 and J is TRBJ1-2; D gene ambiguous. This CDR3 is 12 amino acids long. V lost 7 bases and J lost 2, with 9 bases in between. The germline V gene encodes CDR1 SGHKS and CDR2 YYEKEE (reference sequence).

At least ten counts were recorded for this clone. The CDR3 protein is CATSRDGDRDDEQFF. CDR3 nucleotide sequence: TGTGCCACCAGCAGAGATGGGGACAGGGACGATGAGCAGTTCTTC. The chain employs TRBV15 and TRBJ2-1, with 9 nucleotides matching TRBD1. Trimming cost V 0 bases and J 8 bases; bases outside gene matches: 5. This CDR3 is 15 amino acids long. CDR1 LNHNV and CDR2 YYDKDF come from the germline V gene (reference sequence).

The rearrangement uses TRBV5-1 and TRBJ2-7, with D perhaps matching TRBD2 (5 bases). Germline loops: CDR1 SGHRS, CDR2 YFSETQ. V was pared by 4 bases and J by 3 bases, with 11 bases between. The CDR3 extends over 13 amino acids. The DNA of the CDR3 is TGCGCCAGCAGCCAAGACGGACTCTACGAGCAGTACTTC. This encodes CASSQDGLYEQYF.

The V and J genes are TRBV18 and TRBJ2-1, with 13 bases lining up with TRBD2. V lost 3 bases, J lost 8 bases, and 4 bases stayed unmatched. This CDR3 comprises 15 residues. Per the germline V gene, CDR1 is KGHSH and CDR2 is LQKENI. CDR3 in amino acids: CASSPTSGRRDEQFF. The CDR3 DNA reads as TGTGCCAGCTCACCGACTAGCGGGAGGCGGGATGAGCAGTTCTTC.

In this sample, this clone turned up a few times. The genes are TRBV2 and TRBJ2-1, with D possibly matching TRBD2 (6 bases). V was pared by 7 bases and J by 6 bases, with 13 bases between. The CDR3 spans 13 residues. Germline V lookup: CDR1 SNHLY, CDR2 FYNNEI. The CDR3: CASTGVRSNEQFF. The CDR3 DNA reads TGTGCCAGCACGGGAGTACGTAGCAATGAGCAGTTCTTC. Looking up the rest from reference TRBV2 and TRBJ2-1 gives the full variable domain: EPEVTQTPSHQVTQMGQEVILRCVPISNHLYFYWYRQILGQKVEFLVSFYNNEISEKSEIFDDQFSVERPDGSNFTLKIRSTKLEDSAMYFCASTGVRSNEQFFGPGTRLTVL.

This chain links TRBV6-4 with TRBJ2-7; possible D gene TRBD1, 5 bases. Trimming stripped 5 bases from V and 1 base from J, with 12 bases between. Germline CDR1 is MRHNA and CDR2 is SNTAGT. The CDR3 extends over 14 amino acids. The CDR3 loop is CASSRDSGSYEQYF. CDR3 in DNA: TGTGCCAGCAGTCGCGACAGTGGATCCTACGAGCAGTACTTC.

This sequence joins TRBV19 and TRBJ2-7, with a possible D match to TRBD2 (6 bases). V lost 5 bases and J lost 3, with 23 bases in between. Germline V gene data show CDR1 as LNHDA and CDR2 as SQIVND (reference sequence). The length of the CDR3 is 17 residues. CDR3 residues: CASSVRTILSPNYEQYF. DNA of the CDR3: TGTGCCAGTAGTGTCCGGACTATCCTGTCCCCCAACTACGAGCAGTACTTC.

The chain joins TRBV28 to TRBJ2-2, with 7 bases matching TRBD2. V lost 3 bases, J lost 0 bases, and 13 bases stayed unmatched. Germline V gives CDR1 MDHEN, CDR2 SYDVKM. The CDR3 totals 19 residues. The CDR3 reads CASSFPGLSSFANTGELFF. The CDR3 nucleotides read TGTGCCAGCAGTTTCCCGGGACTATCCAGTTTCGCGAACACCGGGGAGCTGTTTTTT.

The chain carries TRBV14 and TRBJ2-7; 11 positions match TRBD2. The germline V gene has CDR1 SGHDN and CDR2 FVKESK. This CDR3 contains 15 residues. After removal of 4 bases from V and 7 bases from J, the junction contained 9 bases not matched to a gene. CDR3 DNA sequence: TGTGCCAGCAGCCCCTTGACTAGCGGGACAAGGGAGCAGTACTTC. Protein sequence: CASSPLTSGTREQYF.